The subject of this entry is one T cell receptor beta chain. The antigen remains unidentified. This could be a read error, since a much larger clone is one nucleotide away. This sample is drawn from a study of CD8+CD57+ T cells in acquired aplastic anemia. Study-level information: Each DNA sample taken from sorted CD4+ and CD8+ cells came to about 3.2 ug on average. Study-wide results and caveats: Found in both controls and patients were around 31 CD8+ CDR3 sequences. Patients and healthy controls showed no significant CD8+ Simpson's diversity difference.

For sequencing, patients were chosen who had shown expansion of CD8+CD57+ cells by flow cytometry. Each patient gave a blood sample that was collected before any therapy had been received. The V gene lost 6 bases and the J gene lost 9 bases, with 12 bases spanning the gap. Germline V gene data show CDR1 as MNHEY and CDR2 as SMNVEV (reference sequence). CDR3 size: 12 residues. The TCR beta profiling, which covered VDJ combination and CDR3 sequence, was carried out using genomic DNA as the template. One entry per CDR3 protein, called by TCRdb with MiXCR from the reads. This sample has about 150,000 distinct CDR3 sequences, with 48% found just once.

V gene TRBV27 combines with J gene TRBJ2-1; D is perhaps TRBD2 (5 bases). The sample consisted of sorted CD4+, CD8+, or CD8+CD57+ T cells (not recorded which) from PBMCs. The TCR comes from a human donor with aplastic anemia. As DNA, the CDR3 is TGTGCCAGCAGGATCATCGGAGGTGAGCAGTTCTTC. Its translation: CASRIIGGEQFF.